Listed here is a single T cell receptor beta chain. Its antigen is currently unknown. This sample is part of a study of STAT3 mutations in large granular lymphocyte leukemia. General observations from the study: In T-cell large granular lymphocyte leukemia, about half of patients showed multiple immunodominant subclonotypes. All newly emerging clones after therapy were STAT3 wild type. Treatment regimens differed across patients between samplings.

The protocol was immunoSEQ multiplex PCR, while the TCRdb copy is restricted to in-frame clones and leaves out a portion. Altogether just over 5,000 clones are present, just over 70% being singletons, with the ten largest covering around 48%. Germline loops: CDR1 MNHEY, CDR2 SMNVEV (reference sequence). V lost 5 bases and J lost 3; bases outside the gene matches: 3. The CDR3 extends over 13 amino acids. Input material: PBMCs. V usage is TRBV27 and J usage is TRBJ2-7; 8 bases align to TRBD1. This receptor was obtained from a human donor with T large granular lymphocyte leukemia. Some clones in this sample may be carry-over from other donors' samples. In nucleotides, the CDR3 is TGTGCCAGCAGTGGCACAGGGGGCTACGAGCAGTACTTC. It translates to CASSGTGGYEQYF.